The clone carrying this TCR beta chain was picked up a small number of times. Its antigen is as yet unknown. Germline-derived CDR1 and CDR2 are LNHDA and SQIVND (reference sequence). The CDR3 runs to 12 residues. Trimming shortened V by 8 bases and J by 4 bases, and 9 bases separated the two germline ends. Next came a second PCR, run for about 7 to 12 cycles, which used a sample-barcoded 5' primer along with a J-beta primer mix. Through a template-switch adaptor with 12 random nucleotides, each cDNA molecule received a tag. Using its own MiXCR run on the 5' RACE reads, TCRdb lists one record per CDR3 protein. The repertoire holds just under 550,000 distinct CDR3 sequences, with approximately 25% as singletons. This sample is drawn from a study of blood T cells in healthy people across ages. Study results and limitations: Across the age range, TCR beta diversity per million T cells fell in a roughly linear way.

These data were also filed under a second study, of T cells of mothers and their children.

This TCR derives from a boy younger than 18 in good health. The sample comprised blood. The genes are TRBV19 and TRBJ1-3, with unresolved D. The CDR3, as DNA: TGTGCCAGTCGAGGGCTCGGAAACACCATATATTTT. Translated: CASRGLGNTIYF.